This entry describes one TCR beta chain. Its matching antigen is unknown. The junction had 5 bases not matched to a gene; V was cut back by 0 bases and J by 1 base. Germline assignment: CDR1 DFQATT and CDR2 SNEGSKA (reference sequence). This CDR3 has 15 amino acids. The sample is drawn from a study of T-cell reconstitution after alpha-beta-depleted transplantation in children. Notes on the study in general: Newly produced T cells mostly accounted for T-cell counts and diversity one year post-transplant. Alpha-beta T cells about two months after transplant reportedly derived from several hundred expanded graft clones. High day-60 TCRbeta diversity in some patients came from surviving recipient T cells and thymic progenitors.

Molecular barcoding with unique molecular identifiers was used for the TCRbeta library. TCRdb called the PCR reads again in MiXCR, with one record for every CDR3 protein. The table records about 1,000,000 distinct CDR3 sequences, about 29% of them present only once. The chain carries TRBV20-1 and TRBJ1-1, with 7 bases aligning to TRBD1. The source material was PBMCs, mostly from graft donor cells, sampled 360 days after TCRalphabeta/CD19-depleted stem cell transplant. The clonotype comes from a boy in the first two years of life who had a stem cell transplant for SCID, so the T cells may come from the graft donor. The CDR3 bases are TGCAGTGCTAGAGAAGGGGCAGGGGGGAACACTGAAGCTTTCTTT. Amino acid sequence: CSAREGAGGNTEAFF.